This T cell receptor beta chain was captured by sequencing in a study of blood T cells in healthy people across ages. CDR3 size: 15 residues. V lost 6 bases and J lost 5; bases outside the gene matches: 11. Germline lookup yields CDR1 DFQATT and CDR2 SNEGSKA (reference sequence). A word on this clonotype: Antigen specificity is unknown.

Notes on the study in general: Investigators treated diversity estimates from one million T cells as underestimates. Fewer expanded clones and more diversity marked long-lived versus aged donors.

Through a sample-barcoded 5' primer and a J-beta primer mix, a second PCR was run for roughly 7 to 12 cycles. Through a template-switch adaptor with 12 random nucleotides, each cDNA molecule received a tag. TCRdb fed the 5' RACE reads into MiXCR, producing one record per CDR3 protein. Of around 800,000 distinct CDR3 sequences in the sample, around half are singletons; the top ten hold 40% to 50%. The sequence came from an elderly man in good health. The sequenced material came from blood. The chain has TRBV20-1 and TRBJ2-5; 11 positions match TRBD2. The CDR3 region is CSATGSLAGVETQYF. The CDR3 DNA reads TGCAGTGCCACTGGGTCACTAGCGGGAGTGGAGACCCAGTACTTC.